This T cell receptor (beta chain) is from a study of blood T cells in healthy people across ages. Study at large: Template switching picked up about one barcoded beta molecule for each two T cells.

The CDR3 is 15 amino acids. With 6 bases clipped from V and 0 bases from J, the junction kept 4 bases outside the gene matches. Using a J-beta primer mix together with a sample-barcoded 5' primer, a second PCR was run for roughly 6 to 12 cycles. TCRdb processed the 5' RACE reads anew with MiXCR; each CDR3 protein has one entry. The repertoire has around 1,900,000 distinct CDR3 sequences, roughly 43% of them found once; the top ten carry under 25%. The specimen sequenced was blood. This chain joins TRBV12-3 or TRBV12-4 and TRBJ1-5; the match to TRBD1 covers 8 bases. The TCR sequence derives from a human donor in good health. For the CDR3, the DNA is TGTGCCAGCAGGGGGACAGGTCCTAGCAATCAGCCCCAGCATTTT. Translated, it gives CASRGTGPSNQPQHF.